A single sample gave rise to the 10 T cell receptor beta chains below, sequenced in a study of shared clonotypes between healthy human individuals. This table comes from immunoSEQ multiplex PCR, and its TCRdb copy is limited to in-frame clones, with some not included. Of about 480,000 clones in the sample, roughly 78% were seen once. The sample was PBMCs. The receptor set was obtained from a woman aged 35 to 49 in good health. Some clones in this sample may be carry-over from other donors' samples.

The chain carries TRBV15 and TRBJ2-6, with TRBD2 matching over 7 bases. CDR3 size: 16 residues. After removal of 2 bases from V and 4 bases from J, the junction contained 5 bases not matched to a gene. CDR1 is LNHNV and CDR2 is YYDKDF in the germline V gene (reference sequence). The CDR3, as DNA: TGTGCCACCAGCAGAAGCGGGATCCTAGGGGCCAACGTCCTGACTTTC. Residues: CATSRSGILGANVLTF.

V and J are TRBV18 and TRBJ2-7; no definite D call. The CDR3 extends over 13 amino acids. In germline, CDR1 is KGHSH, CDR2 LQKENI. Trimming took off 2 bases at V and 9 bases at J, with 14 bases between the two ends. CDR3 loop: CASSPGARERQYF. CDR3 sequence (DNA): TGTGCCAGCTCACCAGGTGCTAGGGAAAGGCAGTACTTC.

The chain combines TRBV19 with TRBJ1-5, with no clear D. Trimming took off 3 bases at V and 4 bases at J, with 7 bases between the two ends. Germline-derived CDR1 and CDR2 are LNHDA and SQIVND (reference sequence). The CDR3 length is 13 residues. The CDR3 bases are TGTGCCAGTAGTATTAGGGTAAATCAGCCCCAGCATTTT. Its translation: CASSIRVNQPQHF.

This clone was observed a few times. For the CDR3, the DNA is TGTGCCAGCAGCTTATTTGAACTCAGTGAAGCTTTCTTT. It is translated as CASSLFELSEAFF. This chain connects TRBV7-9 to TRBJ1-1, with unresolved D. CDR3 length equals 13 residues. Deletions cut 2 bases from V and 7 bases from J, with 11 bases between. Per germline, CDR1 SEHNR and CDR2 FQNEAQ (reference sequence).

The genes are TRBV5-8 and TRBJ1-1; 8 positions match TRBD1. This CDR3 spans 14 amino acids. Germline trimming cut 3 bases from V and 7 bases from J; bases unmatched to any gene: 8. The V gene's germline CDR1 is SGHTS and CDR2 YDEGEE. The CDR3 nucleotides read TGTGCCAGCAGCTGGGACAGGTTCAGGGGTGAAGCTTTCTTT. Its translation is CASSWDRFRGEAFF.

The rearrangement links TRBV2 to TRBJ1-3; TRBD1 might be the D (5 bases). Germline lookup yields CDR1 SNHLY and CDR2 FYNNEI. The CDR3 is 15 residues long. V shed 10 bases and J shed 0 bases, with 16 bases lying between them. DNA of the CDR3: TGTGCCATCTCAAGGGGAGCAGGCTCTGGAAACACCATATATTTT. Its protein product is CAISRGAGSGNTIYF. Full variable domain (missing parts from reference TRBV2 and TRBJ1-3): EPEVTQTPSHQVTQMGQEVILRCVPISNHLYFYWYRQILGQKVEFLVSFYNNEISEKSEIFDDQFSVERPDGSNFTLKIRSTKLEDSAMYFCAISRGAGSGNTIYFGEGSWLTVV.

J is TRBJ2-1 and V is TRBV18, with 15 bases fitting TRBD2. From germline, CDR1 is KGHSH and CDR2 LQKENI. V was clipped by 1 base and J by 8 bases; unmatched bases: 3. The CDR3 covers 16 residues. This chain's CDR3 is CASSPRTSGRADEQFF. CDR3 DNA: TGTGCCAGCTCACCACGGACTAGCGGGAGGGCCGATGAGCAGTTCTTC.

The V call is TRBV4-1, the J call TRBJ2-3; no firm D call. Trimming shortened V by 6 bases and J by 5 bases, and 9 bases separated the two germline ends. CDR3 size: 12 residues. The V gene's germline CDR1 is MGHRA and CDR2 YSYEKL. The CDR3 DNA follows: TGCGCCAGCAGTCGGTTCGGAGATACGCAGTATTTT. It is translated as CASSRFGDTQYF.

V and J are TRBV28 and TRBJ1-2, with TRBD1 matching 11 bases. CDR3 length equals 13 residues. The germline gives CDR1 MDHEN, CDR2 SYDVKM. The V gene end was trimmed by 6 bases and the J gene end by 8 bases; junction bases not matched to a gene: 5. This CDR3 is CASSKDRGQGYTF. Here the CDR3 DNA reads TGTGCCAGCAGCAAGGACAGGGGGCAAGGCTACACCTTC.

This clone was observed a few times. V is TRBV7-8 and J is TRBJ1-2, with a possible D match to TRBD1 (5 bases). From germline, CDR1 is SGHVS and CDR2 FQNEAQ. This CDR3 contains 13 residues. V lost 3 bases, J lost 1 base, and 6 bases lay in between. The DNA of the CDR3 is TGTGCCAGCAGCTTCGGGGGTAACTATGGCTACACCTTC. It yields the protein CASSFGGNYGYTF.